These 19 T cell receptor beta chains originate from one sample sequenced in a study of metastatic and nonmetastatic thyroid tumors. TCRdb re-analyzed the PCR reads through MiXCR. The top ten clones hold 7% to 7.5% of a sample with about 16,000 clones, 30% to 40% of them seen once. Patients were all untreated before their thyroid surgery. The sample was tumor tissue. The source is a female donor with papillary thyroid cancer or a benign thyroid nodule (not recorded which). Some clones in this sample may be carry-over from other donors' samples.

V gene TRBV5-1 combines with J gene TRBJ1-2; 10 positions agree with TRBD1. The CDR3 consists of 13 residues. Germline V CDR1 and CDR2: SGHRS, YFSETQ. The V segment lost 4 bases and the J segment 6 bases; nucleotides outside the gene matches: 3. The CDR3 sequence: CASSPGTGDGYTF. CDR3 DNA: TGCGCCAGCAGCCCCGGGACAGGGGATGGCTACACCTTC.

This clone was picked up a small number of times. V gene TRBV28 combines with J gene TRBJ2-7; TRBD2 is a possible D gene (7 bases). Germline V lookup: CDR1 MDHEN, CDR2 SYDVKM. The CDR3 runs to 14 residues. Trimming took off 10 bases at V and 0 bases at J, with 16 bases between the two ends. The DNA for the CDR3 is TGTGCCACCGCTGGGGGGGGCATCTCCTACGAGCAGTACTTC. This gives the protein CATAGGGISYEQYF. The variable domain in full, completed from reference TRBV28 and TRBJ2-7, reads DVKVTQSSRYLVKRTGEKVFLECVQDMDHENMFWYRQDPGLGLRLIYFSYDVKMKEKGDIPEGYSVSREKKERFSLILESASTNQTSMYLCATAGGGISYEQYFGPGTRLTVT.

This clone was recorded a few times. The chain couples TRBV5-1 to TRBJ2-5, with 7 bases fitting TRBD1. CDR1 and CDR2 from the germline V gene are SGHRS and YFSETQ. The CDR3 extends over 15 amino acids. After removal of 5 bases from V and 1 base from J, the junction contained 8 bases not matched to a gene. The CDR3 DNA reads as TGCGCCAGCAGTAGCGACAGGGTGGGCCAAGAGACCCAGTACTTC. Protein product: CASSSDRVGQETQYF.

The sample holds many counts of this clone. The rearrangement joins TRBV27 to TRBJ2-7; D is unresolved. In germline, CDR1 is MNHEY, CDR2 SMNVEV (reference sequence). Deletions cut 5 bases from V and 0 bases from J, with 8 bases between. The CDR3 runs to 13 residues. This chain's CDR3 is CASSPYRSYEQYF. The CDR3 nucleotides read TGTGCCAGCAGTCCATACCGCTCCTACGAGCAGTACTTC.

This clone was observed at least ten times. The genes are TRBV29-1 and TRBJ1-2, with 11 bases that match TRBD1. The CDR3 consists of 14 residues. The V and J ends lost 6 bases and 2 bases, in that order; junction bases with no gene match: 5. From germline, CDR1 is SQVTM and CDR2 ANQGSEA. CDR3 sequence (DNA): TGCAGCGTAGGACAGGGGGCCAGAAACTATGGCTACACCTTC. Translating gives CSVGQGARNYGYTF.

J is TRBJ2-3 and V is TRBV4-3; D may match TRBD1 or TRBD2 (6 bases each). The CDR3 consists of 14 residues. Germline-derived CDR1 and CDR2 are LGHNA and YSLEER. Trimming left V 0 bases short and J 13 bases short, with 17 bases between. The CDR3 loop is CASSQDLDQGRKYF. In DNA form, the CDR3 reads TGCGCCAGCAGCCAAGATCTAGATCAGGGGAGGAAGTATTTT.

The rearrangement links TRBV30 to TRBJ2-7; 10 nucleotides agree with TRBD2. The CDR3 has 14 amino acids. Germline V lookup: CDR1 GTSNPN, CDR2 SVGIG (reference sequence). V dropped 3 bases and J dropped 2; count of bases not matched to a gene: 4. As DNA, the CDR3 is TGTGCCTGGAGCCCGGGACTAGCGACCTACGAGCAGTACTTC. This gives the protein CAWSPGLATYEQYF.

This clone was observed at least ten times. The rearrangement uses TRBV29-1 and TRBJ1-2; 8 nucleotides agree with TRBD1. V lost 2 bases and J lost 2; bases outside the gene matches: 7. The germline gives CDR1 SQVTM, CDR2 ANQGSEA. The CDR3 consists of 15 residues. CDR3 sequence (DNA): TGCAGCGTTGAATACACAGGGGGGTTGAACTATGGCTACACCTTC. This gives the protein CSVEYTGGLNYGYTF.

This clone has more than one count but fewer than ten. CDR3 in amino acids: CASSPTGTANTGELFF. The CDR3 DNA sequence: TGTGCCAGCAGCCCTACCGGGACAGCGAACACCGGGGAGCTGTTTTTT. The J gene is TRBJ2-2, the V gene TRBV6-1, with 7 bases matching TRBD1. CDR3 size: 16 residues. The junction had 7 bases not matched to a gene; V was cut back by 6 bases and J by 0 bases. Germline CDR1 MNHNS, CDR2 SASEGT.

The genes are TRBV7-4 and TRBJ1-2, with D perhaps matching TRBD1 (6 bases). Germline CDR1 reads SGHVT; CDR2 reads SQSDAQ. V was clipped by 7 bases and J by 8 bases, with 23 bases between them. The CDR3 consists of 15 residues. The CDR3 DNA sequence: TGTGCCAGCACCGTCAGGGGCTCCCCTTTCTGGGGCTACACCTTC. It yields the protein CASTVRGSPFWGYTF.

This clone has ten or more counts. The rearrangement joins TRBV5-1 to TRBJ2-7; TRBD1 might be the D (6 bases). The CDR3 spans 14 residues. The germline V gene has CDR1 SGHRS and CDR2 YFSETQ. V was cut by 2 bases and J by 3 bases, with 12 bases left in between. DNA for the CDR3: TGCGCCAGCAGCTTAGGGGGTAGTGTCTACGAGCAGTACTTC. This codes for CASSLGGSVYEQYF.

As DNA, the CDR3 is TGCGCCAGCAGCCAAGGACAGACAAGACTGTTTTTT. Translation: CASSQGQTRLFF. The J gene is TRBJ1-4, the V gene TRBV4-1; D possibly corresponds to TRBD1 (5 bases). The CDR3 covers 12 residues. Per germline, CDR1 MGHRA and CDR2 YSYEKL. Deletions cut 1 base from V and 13 bases from J, with 10 bases between.

This clone was picked up many times. This sequence joins TRBV6-4 and TRBJ1-1, with D unclear. Germline V gives CDR1 MRHNA, CDR2 SNTAGT. V gave up 3 bases and J gave up 0 bases, with 8 bases separating them. The CDR3 runs 14 residues. The CDR3 DNA reads as TGTGCCAGCAGTGATTGGTCGGTGAACACTGAAGCTTTCTTT. Amino acids: CASSDWSVNTEAFF.

The V gene is TRBV19, the J gene TRBJ2-1; D may be TRBD2 (5 bases). CDR3 size: 15 residues. Germline V gives CDR1 LNHDA, CDR2 SQIVND (reference sequence). Trimming took 3 bases from V and 6 from J, leaving 15 bases between them. The CDR3 DNA reads as TGTGCCAGTAGTATCGGGATACTAGAAGGCAATGAGCAGTTCTTC. Its translation: CASSIGILEGNEQFF.

The chain uses TRBV27 and TRBJ2-3; D ambiguous. The germline V and J ends were trimmed by 8 bases and 4 bases, with 19 bases remaining between them. The CDR3 is 15 residues long. From germline, CDR1 is MNHEY and CDR2 SMNVEV (reference sequence). CDR3 sequence reads: CASQTYSEGSDTQYF. The CDR3 DNA is TGTGCCAGCCAAACATATTCCGAAGGGTCAGATACGCAGTATTTT.

The chain carries TRBV7-2 and TRBJ2-3, with D maybe TRBD2 (6 bases). Germline assignment: CDR1 SGHTA and CDR2 FQGNSA. This CDR3 is built from 15 residues. V lost 0 bases, J lost 0 bases, and 7 bases lay in between. The CDR3 is CASSLASGSTDTQYF. The DNA of the CDR3 is TGTGCCAGCAGCTTAGCGAGCGGGAGCACAGATACGCAGTATTTT.

This clone is deemed medium-sized. The J gene is TRBJ2-6, the V gene TRBV27, with 8 bases matching TRBD1. The J segment lost 0 bases and the V segment lost 2 bases, leaving 6 bases of the junction unmatched. CDR3 length: 18 residues. Per germline, CDR1 MNHEY and CDR2 SMNVEV (reference sequence). Here the CDR3 reads CASSLRGQVSSGANVLTF. Written as DNA, the CDR3 is TGTGCCAGCAGTTTAAGGGGACAGGTGAGCTCTGGGGCCAACGTCCTGACTTTC. The full variable domain, its missing parts supplied by reference TRBV27 and TRBJ2-6, is EAQVTQNPRYLITVTGKKLTVTCSQNMNHEYMSWYRQDPGLGLRQIYYSMNVEVTDKGDVPEGYKVSRKEKRNFPLILESPSPNQTSLYFCASSLRGQVSSGANVLTFGAGSRLTVL.

This clone is medium-sized (0.01 to 0.1%) by share. In DNA, the CDR3 is TGTGCCACCAGTGATTTATCGCAGGGGGCGTTAACAGATACGCAGTATTTT. Its translation is CATSDLSQGALTDTQYF. The chain has TRBV24-1 and TRBJ2-3; TRBD1 aligns across 8 bases. Losses at the gene ends were 1 base for V and 3 bases for J; bases not matched to a gene: 8. In germline, CDR1 is KGHDR, CDR2 SFDVKD. The CDR3 totals 17 residues.

The chain is built from TRBV30 and TRBJ2-7; 8 bases map to TRBD1. V gave up 3 bases and J gave up 2 bases; unmatched junction bases: 6. CDR3 length equals 14 residues. Germline V gives CDR1 GTSNPN, CDR2 SVGIG (reference sequence). CDR3 DNA sequence: TGTGCCTGGAGGGCGACAGGGGAGGCCTACGAGCAGTACTTC. It specifies CAWRATGEAYEQYF.